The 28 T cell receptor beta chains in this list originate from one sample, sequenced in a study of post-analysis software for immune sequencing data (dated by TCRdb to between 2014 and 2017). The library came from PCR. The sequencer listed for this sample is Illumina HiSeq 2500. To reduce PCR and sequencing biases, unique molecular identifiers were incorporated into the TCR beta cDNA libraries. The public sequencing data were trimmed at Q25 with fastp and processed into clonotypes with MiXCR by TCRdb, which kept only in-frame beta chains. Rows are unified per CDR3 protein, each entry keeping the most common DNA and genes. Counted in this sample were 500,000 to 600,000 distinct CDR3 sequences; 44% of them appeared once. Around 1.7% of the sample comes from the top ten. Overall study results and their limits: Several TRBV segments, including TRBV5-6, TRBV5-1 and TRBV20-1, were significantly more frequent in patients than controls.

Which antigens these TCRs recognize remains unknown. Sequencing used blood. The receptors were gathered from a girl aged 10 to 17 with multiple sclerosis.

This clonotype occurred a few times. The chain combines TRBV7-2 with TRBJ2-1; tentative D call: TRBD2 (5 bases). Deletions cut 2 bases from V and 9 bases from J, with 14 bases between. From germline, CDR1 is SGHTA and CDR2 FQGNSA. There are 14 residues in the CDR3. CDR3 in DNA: TGTGCCAGCAGCTTATATACGGGAAACGGTGAGCAGTTCTTC. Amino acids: CASSLYTGNGEQFF.

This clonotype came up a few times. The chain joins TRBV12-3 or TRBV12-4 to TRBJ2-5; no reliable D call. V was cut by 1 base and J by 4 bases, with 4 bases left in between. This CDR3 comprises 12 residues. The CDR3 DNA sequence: TGTGCCAGCAGTTTAGTCTTAGAGACCCAGTACTTC. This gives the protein CASSLVLETQYF.

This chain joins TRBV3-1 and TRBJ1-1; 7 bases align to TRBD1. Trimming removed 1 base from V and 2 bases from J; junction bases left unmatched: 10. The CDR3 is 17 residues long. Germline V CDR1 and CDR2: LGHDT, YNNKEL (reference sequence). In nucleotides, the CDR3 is TGTGCCAGCAGCCAAGGGGGAGGGACAGCAAGAAACACTGAAGCTTTCTTT. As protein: CASSQGGGTARNTEAFF.

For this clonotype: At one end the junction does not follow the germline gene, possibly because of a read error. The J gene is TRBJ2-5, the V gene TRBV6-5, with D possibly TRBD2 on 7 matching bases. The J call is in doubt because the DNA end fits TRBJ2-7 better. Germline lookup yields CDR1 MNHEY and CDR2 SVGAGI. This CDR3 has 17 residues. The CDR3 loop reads CASSYSAGATYSCEQYF. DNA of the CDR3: TGTGCCAGCAGTTACTCGGCGGGGGCAACTTATTCCTGCGAGCAGTACTTC.

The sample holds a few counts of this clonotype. The CDR3 loop is CASTLQGMTHEQYF. The CDR3 DNA sequence: TGTGCCAGCACCTTACAGGGAATGACCCACGAGCAGTACTTC. V is TRBV6-6 and J is TRBJ2-7; possible D gene TRBD1, 6 bases. V was clipped by 7 bases and J by 5 bases, with 18 bases between them. Germline V gene data show CDR1 as MNHNY and CDR2 as SVGAGI (reference sequence). The CDR3 totals 14 residues.

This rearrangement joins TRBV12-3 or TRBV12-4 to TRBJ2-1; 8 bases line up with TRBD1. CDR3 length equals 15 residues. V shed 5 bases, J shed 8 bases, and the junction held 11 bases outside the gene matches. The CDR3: CASSPRTGKVDEQFF. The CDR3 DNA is TGTGCCAGCAGTCCCCGGACAGGGAAGGTCGATGAGCAGTTCTTC.

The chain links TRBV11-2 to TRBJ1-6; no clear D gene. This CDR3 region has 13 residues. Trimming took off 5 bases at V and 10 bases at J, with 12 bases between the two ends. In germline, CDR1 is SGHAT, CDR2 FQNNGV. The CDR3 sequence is CASSQEDESPLHF. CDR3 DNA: TGTGCCAGCAGCCAAGAGGATGAATCACCCCTCCACTTT.

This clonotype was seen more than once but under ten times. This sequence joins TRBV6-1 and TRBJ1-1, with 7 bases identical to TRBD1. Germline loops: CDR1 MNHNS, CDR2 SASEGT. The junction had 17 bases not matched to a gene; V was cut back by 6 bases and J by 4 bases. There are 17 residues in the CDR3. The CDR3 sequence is CASRRRSLDRVGTEAFF. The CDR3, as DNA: TGTGCCAGCAGACGAAGGTCTTTAGACAGGGTGGGCACTGAAGCTTTCTTT.

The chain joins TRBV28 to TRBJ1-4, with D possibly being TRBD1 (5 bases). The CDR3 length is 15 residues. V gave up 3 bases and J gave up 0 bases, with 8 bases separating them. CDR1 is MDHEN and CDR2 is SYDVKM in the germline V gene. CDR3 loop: CASSFVGATNEKLFF. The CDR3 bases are TGTGCCAGCAGTTTTGTGGGGGCAACTAATGAAAAACTGTTTTTT.

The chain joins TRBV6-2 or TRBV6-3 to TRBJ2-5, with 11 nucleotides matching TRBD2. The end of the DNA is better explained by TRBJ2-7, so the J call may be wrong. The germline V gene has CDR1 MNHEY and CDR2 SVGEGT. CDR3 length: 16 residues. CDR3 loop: CASSFRSGRAFYEQYF. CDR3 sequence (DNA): TGTGCCAGCAGTTTCCGTAGCGGGAGGGCCTTTTACGAGCAGTACTTC.

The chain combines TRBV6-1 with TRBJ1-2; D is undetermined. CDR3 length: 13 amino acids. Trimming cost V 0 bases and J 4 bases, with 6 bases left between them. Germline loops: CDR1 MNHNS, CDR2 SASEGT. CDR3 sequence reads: CASSEAGSYGYTF. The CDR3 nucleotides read TGTGCCAGCAGTGAAGCTGGTAGCTATGGCTACACCTTC.

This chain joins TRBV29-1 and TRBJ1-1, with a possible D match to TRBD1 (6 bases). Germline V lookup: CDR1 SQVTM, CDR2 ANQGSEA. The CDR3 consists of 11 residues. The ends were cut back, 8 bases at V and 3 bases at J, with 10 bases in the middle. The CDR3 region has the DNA TGCAGCCACGGGGGCGACACTGAAGCTTTCTTT. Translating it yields CSHGGDTEAFF.

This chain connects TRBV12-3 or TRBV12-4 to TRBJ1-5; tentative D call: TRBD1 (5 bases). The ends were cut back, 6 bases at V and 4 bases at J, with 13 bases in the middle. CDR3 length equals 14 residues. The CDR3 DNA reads TGTGCCAGCAGCGTAGGGGTGGAGAATCAGCCCCAGCATTTT. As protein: CASSVGVENQPQHF.

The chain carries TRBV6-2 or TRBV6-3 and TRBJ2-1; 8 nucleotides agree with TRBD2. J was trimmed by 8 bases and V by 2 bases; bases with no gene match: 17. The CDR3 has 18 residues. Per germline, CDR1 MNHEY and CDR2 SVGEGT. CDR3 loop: CASSYRWSGGDKGDEQFF. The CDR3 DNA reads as TGTGCCAGCAGTTACAGGTGGAGCGGGGGTGACAAGGGGGATGAGCAGTTCTTC.

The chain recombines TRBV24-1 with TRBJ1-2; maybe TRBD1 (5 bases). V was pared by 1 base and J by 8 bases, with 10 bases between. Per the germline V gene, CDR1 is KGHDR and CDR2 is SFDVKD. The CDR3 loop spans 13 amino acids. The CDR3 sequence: CATSDFRGQGYTF. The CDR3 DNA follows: TGTGCCACCAGTGATTTTAGAGGACAAGGCTACACCTTC.

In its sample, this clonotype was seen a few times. CDR3 residues: CASSPQQVGAGAFF. The CDR3 DNA is TGTGCCAGCAGTCCTCAACAGGTAGGGGCAGGAGCTTTCTTT. V usage is TRBV12-3 or TRBV12-4 and J usage is TRBJ1-1, with D possibly TRBD1 on 5 matching bases. V lost 5 bases and J lost 10, with 20 bases in between. CDR3 length equals 14 residues.

In nucleotides, the CDR3 is TGTGCCAGCAGAATACAGGGGGCCCCGGGAACTGAAGCTTTCTTT. As protein: CASRIQGAPGTEAFF. The gene calls are TRBV12-3 or TRBV12-4 and TRBJ1-1; 9 nucleotides agree with TRBD1. With 6 bases clipped from V and 5 bases from J, the junction kept 10 bases outside the gene matches. This CDR3 spans 15 amino acids.

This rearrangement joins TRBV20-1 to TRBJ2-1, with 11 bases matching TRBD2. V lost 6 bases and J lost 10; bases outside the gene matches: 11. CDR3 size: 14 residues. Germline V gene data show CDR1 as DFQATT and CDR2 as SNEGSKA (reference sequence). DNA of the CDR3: TGCAGTGCAATGACTGGACTAGCGGGTATAGAGCAGTTCTTC. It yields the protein CSAMTGLAGIEQFF.

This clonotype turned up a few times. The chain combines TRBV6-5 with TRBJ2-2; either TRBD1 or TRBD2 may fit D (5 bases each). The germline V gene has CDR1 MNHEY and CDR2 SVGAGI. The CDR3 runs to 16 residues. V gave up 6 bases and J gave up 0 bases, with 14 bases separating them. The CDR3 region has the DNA TGTGCCAGCAGGGGAGCCGGGACCTCGAACACCGGGGAGCTGTTTTTT. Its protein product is CASRGAGTSNTGELFF.

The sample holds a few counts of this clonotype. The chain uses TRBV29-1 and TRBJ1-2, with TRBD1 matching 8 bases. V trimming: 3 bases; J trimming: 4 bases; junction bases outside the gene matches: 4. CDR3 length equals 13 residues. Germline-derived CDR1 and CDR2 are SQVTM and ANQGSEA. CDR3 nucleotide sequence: TGCAGCGTTGACAGGGGGCGCGGCTATGGCTACACCTTC. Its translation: CSVDRGRGYGYTF.

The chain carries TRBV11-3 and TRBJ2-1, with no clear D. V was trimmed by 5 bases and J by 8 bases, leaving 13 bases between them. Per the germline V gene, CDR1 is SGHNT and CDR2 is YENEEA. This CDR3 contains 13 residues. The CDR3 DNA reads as TGTGCCAGCAGCGTGAGATCCTATTATGAGCAGTTCTTC. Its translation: CASSVRSYYEQFF.

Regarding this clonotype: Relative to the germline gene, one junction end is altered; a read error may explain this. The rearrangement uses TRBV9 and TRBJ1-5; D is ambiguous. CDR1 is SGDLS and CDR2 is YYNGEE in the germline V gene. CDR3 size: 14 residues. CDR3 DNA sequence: TGTGCCAGCAGCGGACGGGGTAACAATCAGCCCCGGCATTTT. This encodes CASSGRGNNQPRHF.

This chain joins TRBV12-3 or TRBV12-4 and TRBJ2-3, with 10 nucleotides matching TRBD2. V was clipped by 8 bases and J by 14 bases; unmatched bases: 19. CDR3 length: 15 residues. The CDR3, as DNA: TGTGCCAGCCGTCCTAGCGGGGGTCTCACTGATATGCGGTATTTT. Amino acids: CASRPSGGLTDMRYF.

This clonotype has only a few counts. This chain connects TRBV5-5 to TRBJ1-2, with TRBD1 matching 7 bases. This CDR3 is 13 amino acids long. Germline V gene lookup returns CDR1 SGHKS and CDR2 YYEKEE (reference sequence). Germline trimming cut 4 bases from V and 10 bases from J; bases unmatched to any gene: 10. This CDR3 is CASSPPDRSDYTF. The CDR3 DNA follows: TGTGCCAGCAGCCCACCGGACAGGTCGGACTACACCTTC.

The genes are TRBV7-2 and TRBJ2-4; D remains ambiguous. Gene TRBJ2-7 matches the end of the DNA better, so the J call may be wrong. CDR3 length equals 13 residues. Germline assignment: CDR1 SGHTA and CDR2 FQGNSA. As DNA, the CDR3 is TGTGCCAGCAGCGCCCCGGGTACCTACGAGCAGTACTTC. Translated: CASSAPGTYEQYF.

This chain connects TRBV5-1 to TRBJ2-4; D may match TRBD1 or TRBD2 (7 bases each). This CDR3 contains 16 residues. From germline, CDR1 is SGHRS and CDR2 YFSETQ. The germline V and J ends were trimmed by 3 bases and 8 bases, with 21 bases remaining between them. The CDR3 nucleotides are TGCGCCAGCAGCTCAAGATTGGGAGGGGGCAGCGACATTCAGTACTTC. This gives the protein CASSSRLGGGSDIQYF.

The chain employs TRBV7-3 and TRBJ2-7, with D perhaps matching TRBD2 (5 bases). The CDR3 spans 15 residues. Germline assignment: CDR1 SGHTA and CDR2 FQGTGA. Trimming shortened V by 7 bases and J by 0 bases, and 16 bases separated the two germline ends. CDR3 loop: CASTLRGPSSYEQYF. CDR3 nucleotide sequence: TGTGCCAGCACCCTGCGCGGGCCGAGCTCCTACGAGCAGTACTTC.

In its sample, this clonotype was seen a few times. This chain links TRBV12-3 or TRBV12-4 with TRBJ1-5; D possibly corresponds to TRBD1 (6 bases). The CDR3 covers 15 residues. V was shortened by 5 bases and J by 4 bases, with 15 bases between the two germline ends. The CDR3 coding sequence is TGTGCCAGCAGTCATACAGGGAGGCAGAATCAGCCCCAGCATTTT. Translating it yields CASSHTGRQNQPQHF.